A single sample gave rise to the 2 T cell receptor beta chains below, sequenced in a study of T cells in Graves' hyperthyroidism and ophthalmopathy. Authors of the study amplified TCR beta CDR3 regions from RNA transcripts. RT-PCR in the first round (using the HTBI primer set) targeted the TCR CDR3. Each CDR3 protein is one row after TCRdb ran MiXCR on the multiplex PCR reads. The sample shows over 700,000 distinct CDR3 sequences, 38% of them seen only once. Specimen: blood. The source of these receptors is a man aged 18-30 years with Graves' hyperthyroidism.

The V gene is TRBV7-8, the J gene TRBJ1-3; D is possibly TRBD1 (6 bases). The CDR3 sequence is 18 residues long. From germline, CDR1 is SGHVS and CDR2 FQNEAQ. Trimming took 5 bases from V and 2 from J, leaving 22 bases between them. The CDR3 coding sequence is TGTGCCAGCAGCAACAGGGTGGTCTCTATCGTCGCTGGAAACACCATATATTTT. Its translation: CASSNRVVSIVAGNTIYF.

The chain couples TRBV4-2 to TRBJ1-6; 9 bases are a match to TRBD1. Germline V gene data show CDR1 as LGHNA and CDR2 as YNFKEQ. The CDR3 runs to 16 residues. The J segment lost 6 bases and the V segment lost 0 bases, leaving 3 bases of the junction unmatched. CDR3: CASSQEDRGPNSPLHF. CDR3 DNA: TGTGCCAGCAGCCAAGAGGACAGGGGACCTAATTCACCCCTCCACTTT.